Listed here are 10 T cell receptor beta chains from one sample, sequenced in a study of CD8 T cells in ankylosing spondylitis. Study conclusions and caveats: What appeared characteristic of ankylosing spondylitis blood was a TCR beta motif of seven to nine highly homologous variants.

No antigens are known for them. One entry per CDR3 protein, called by TCRdb with MiXCR from the 5' RACE reads. The sample lists roughly 470,000 distinct CDR3 sequences; about 25% were seen once. The sequenced material came from blood, either unsorted or a sorted T cell fraction (not recorded which). These TCRs come from a male donor with ankylosing spondylitis.

In this sample, this clonotype turned up once. V usage is TRBV20-1 and J usage is TRBJ1-5; D is unresolved. The CDR3 has 13 residues. Trimming took 5 bases from V and 0 from J, leaving 8 bases between them. The germline CDR1 and CDR2 sequences are DFQATT and SNEGSKA (reference sequence). CDR3 DNA sequence: TGCAGTGCTGTGTTCGATAGCAATCAGCCCCAGCATTTT. This encodes CSAVFDSNQPQHF.

The chain carries TRBV20-1 and TRBJ1-5; 8 bases are shared with TRBD1. V was pared by 0 bases and J by 7 bases, with 5 bases of the junction left unmatched. The CDR3 covers 14 residues. The germline gives CDR1 DFQATT, CDR2 SNEGSKA (reference sequence). This chain's CDR3 is CSARDRQGWQPQHF. The CDR3 DNA reads as TGCAGTGCTAGAGATCGACAGGGGTGGCAGCCCCAGCATTTT.

The chain has TRBV6-1 and TRBJ2-3, with D possibly matching TRBD1 (8 bases). The CDR3 is made up of 18 amino acids. Germline V gives CDR1 MNHNS, CDR2 SASEGT. The V gene lost 6 bases and the J gene lost 1 base, with 23 bases spanning the gap. The DNA for the CDR3 is TGTGCCAGCAGCCTTGGACAGGGAGGGATTAGGGGCACAGATACGCAGTATTTT. Its translation: CASSLGQGGIRGTDTQYF.

The rearrangement links TRBV10-2 to TRBJ2-7; no clear D. CDR1 and CDR2 from the germline V gene are WSHSY and SAAADI. This CDR3 has 12 amino acids. Trimming removed 4 bases from V and 3 bases from J, with 7 bases in between. The CDR3 nucleotides read TGCGCCAGCAGTGTGCTCCTCTACGAGCAGTACTTC. Its translation is CASSVLLYEQYF.

The chain carries TRBV3-1 and TRBJ1-1, with TRBD1 matching 8 bases. Per germline, CDR1 LGHDT and CDR2 YNNKEL (reference sequence). The CDR3 consists of 14 residues. V was clipped by 2 bases and J by 6 bases; unmatched bases: 5. This CDR3 reads CASSQNRGSAEAFF. In nucleotides, the CDR3 is TGTGCCAGCAGCCAAAACAGGGGGAGCGCTGAAGCTTTCTTT.

The chain carries TRBV3-1 and TRBJ2-3; perhaps TRBD2 as D (6 bases). CDR1 is LGHDT and CDR2 is YNNKEL in the germline V gene (reference sequence). The V end lost 3 bases, the J end lost 0 bases, and 10 bases lay between the germline ends. The CDR3 runs to 15 residues. CDR3 residues: CASSQLAVSTDTQYF. The DNA of the CDR3 is TGTGCCAGCAGCCAGTTAGCGGTTAGCACAGATACGCAGTATTTT.

The V call is TRBV12-3 or TRBV12-4, the J call TRBJ2-6; D may be TRBD1 (6 bases). CDR3 length equals 17 residues. V lost 6 bases and J lost 4, with 19 bases in between. CDR3 DNA sequence: TGTGCCAGCAGCATTTACAGGGCCTGGGGGGGGGCCAACGTCCTGACTTTC. It specifies CASSIYRAWGGANVLTF.

In this sample, this clonotype turned up a few times. The chain combines TRBV20-1 with TRBJ1-2, with D tentatively TRBD1 (6 bases). V was cut by 5 bases and J by 4 bases, with 17 bases left in between. The length of the CDR3 is 14 residues. Germline loops: CDR1 DFQATT, CDR2 SNEGSKA (reference sequence). This chain's CDR3 is CSAPGGVTIYGYTF. CDR3 bases: TGCAGTGCTCCGGGGGGCGTCACCATCTATGGCTACACCTTC.

The genes are TRBV7-7 and TRBJ2-1; TRBD1 or TRBD2 may be the D gene (5 bases each). The CDR3 runs 14 residues. The germline gives CDR1 SSHAT, CDR2 FNYEAQ (reference sequence). V was pared by 5 bases and J by 8 bases, with 16 bases between. The CDR3 region has the DNA TGTGCCAGCAGCACTAATCCGGGGCCCGATGAGCAGTTCTTC. As protein: CASSTNPGPDEQFF. Full variable domain (missing parts from reference TRBV7-7 and TRBJ2-1): GAGVSQSPRYKVTKRGQDVTLRCDPISSHATLYWYQQALGQGPEFLTYFNYEAQPDKSGLPSDRFSAERPEGSISTLTIQRTEQRDSAMYRCASSTNPGPDEQFFGPGTRLTVL.

V is TRBV4-2 and J is TRBJ2-1; 8 nucleotides agree with TRBD2. CDR1 is LGHNA and CDR2 is YNFKEQ in the germline V gene. The CDR3 extends over 16 amino acids. V dropped 1 base and J dropped 4; count of bases not matched to a gene: 6. CDR3 sequence (DNA): TGTGCCAGCAGCCAAGCGAGCGGGAGTTATTACAATGAGCAGTTCTTC. This codes for CASSQASGSYYNEQFF.